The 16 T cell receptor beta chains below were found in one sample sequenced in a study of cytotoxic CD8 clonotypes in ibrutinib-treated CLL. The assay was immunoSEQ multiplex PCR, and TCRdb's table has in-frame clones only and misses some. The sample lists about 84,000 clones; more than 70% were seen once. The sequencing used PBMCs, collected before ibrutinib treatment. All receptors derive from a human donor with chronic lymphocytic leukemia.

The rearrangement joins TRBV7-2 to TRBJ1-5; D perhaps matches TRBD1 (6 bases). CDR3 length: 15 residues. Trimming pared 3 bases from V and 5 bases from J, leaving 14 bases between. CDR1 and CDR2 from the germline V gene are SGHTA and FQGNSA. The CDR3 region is CASSFDGGAHQPQHF. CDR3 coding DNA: TGTGCCAGCAGCTTCGATGGGGGGGCACATCAGCCCCAGCATTTT.

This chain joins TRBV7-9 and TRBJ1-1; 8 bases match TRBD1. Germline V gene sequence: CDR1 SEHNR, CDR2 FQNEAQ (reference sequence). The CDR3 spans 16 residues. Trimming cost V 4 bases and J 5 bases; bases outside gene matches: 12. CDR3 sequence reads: CASSSRLQGVWTEAFF. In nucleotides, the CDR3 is TGTGCCAGCAGCTCCCGATTACAGGGGGTTTGGACTGAAGCTTTCTTT. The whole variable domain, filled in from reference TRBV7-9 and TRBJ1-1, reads DTGVSQNPRHKITKRGQNVTFRCDPISEHNRLYWYRQTLGQGPEFLTYFQNEAQLEKSRLLSDRFSAERPKGSFSTLEIQRTEQGDSAMYLCASSSRLQGVWTEAFFGQGTRLTVV.

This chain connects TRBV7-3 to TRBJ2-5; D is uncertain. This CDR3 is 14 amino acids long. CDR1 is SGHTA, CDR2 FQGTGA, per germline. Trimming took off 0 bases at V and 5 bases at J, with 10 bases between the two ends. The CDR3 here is CASSLTGLRETQYF. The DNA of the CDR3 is TGTGCCAGCAGCTTAACGGGCCTAAGGGAGACCCAGTACTTC.

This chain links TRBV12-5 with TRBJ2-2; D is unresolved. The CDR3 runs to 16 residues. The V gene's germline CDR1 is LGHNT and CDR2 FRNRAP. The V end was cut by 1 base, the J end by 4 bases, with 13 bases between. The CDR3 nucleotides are TGTGCTAGTGGTTTGGAAGGTCCTTTCGCCACCGGGGAGCTGTTTTTT. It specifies CASGLEGPFATGELFF.

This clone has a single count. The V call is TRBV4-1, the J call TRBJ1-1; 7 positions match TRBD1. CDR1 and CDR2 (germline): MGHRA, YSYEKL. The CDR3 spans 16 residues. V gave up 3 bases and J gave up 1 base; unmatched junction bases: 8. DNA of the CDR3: TGCGCCAGCAGCCAGTACCTCAGGGGGGAGAACACTGAAGCTTTCTTT. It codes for CASSQYLRGENTEAFF.

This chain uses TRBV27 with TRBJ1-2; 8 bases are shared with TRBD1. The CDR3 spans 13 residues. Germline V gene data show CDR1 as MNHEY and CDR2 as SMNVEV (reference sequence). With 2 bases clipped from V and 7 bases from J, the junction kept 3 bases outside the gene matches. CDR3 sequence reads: CASSLKGQAGYTF. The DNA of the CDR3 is TGTGCCAGCAGTTTAAAGGGACAGGCTGGCTACACCTTC.

CDR3 DNA sequence: TGTGCCAGTAGTGAGGGGTCCCTACCGAACACCGGGGAGCTGTTTTTT. Its translation: CASSEGSLPNTGELFF. The V and J genes are TRBV19 and TRBJ2-2; D may match TRBD1 or TRBD2 (5 bases each). The length of the CDR3 is 16 residues. Germline lookup yields CDR1 LNHDA and CDR2 SQIVND (reference sequence). With 5 bases removed from V and 0 bases from J, the gap between germline ends came to 13 bases.

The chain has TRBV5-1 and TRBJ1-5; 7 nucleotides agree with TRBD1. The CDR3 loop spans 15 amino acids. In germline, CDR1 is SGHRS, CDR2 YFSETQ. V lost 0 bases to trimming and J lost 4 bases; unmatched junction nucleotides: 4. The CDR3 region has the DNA TGCGCCAGCAGCTTGGGGGACAGATTGAATCAGCCCCAGCATTTT. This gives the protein CASSLGDRLNQPQHF.

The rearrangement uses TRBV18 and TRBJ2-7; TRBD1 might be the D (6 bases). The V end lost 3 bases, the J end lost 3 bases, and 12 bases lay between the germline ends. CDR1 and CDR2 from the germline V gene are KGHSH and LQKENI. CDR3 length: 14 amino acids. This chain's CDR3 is CASSPTGTNYEQYF. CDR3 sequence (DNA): TGTGCCAGCTCACCTACCGGGACAAACTACGAGCAGTACTTC.

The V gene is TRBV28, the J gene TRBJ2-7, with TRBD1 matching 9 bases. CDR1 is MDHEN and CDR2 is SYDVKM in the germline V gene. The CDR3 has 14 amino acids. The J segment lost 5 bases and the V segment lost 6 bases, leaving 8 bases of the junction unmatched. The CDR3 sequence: CASSPPGQGHEQYF. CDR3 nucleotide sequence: TGTGCCAGCAGCCCCCCGGGACAGGGACACGAGCAGTACTTC.

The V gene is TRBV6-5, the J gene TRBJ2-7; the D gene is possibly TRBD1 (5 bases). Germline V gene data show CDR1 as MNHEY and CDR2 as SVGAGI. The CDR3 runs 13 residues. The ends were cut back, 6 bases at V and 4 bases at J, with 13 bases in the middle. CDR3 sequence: CASSPPGKYEQYF. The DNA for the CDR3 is TGTGCCAGCAGCCCGCCAGGGAAATACGAGCAGTACTTC.

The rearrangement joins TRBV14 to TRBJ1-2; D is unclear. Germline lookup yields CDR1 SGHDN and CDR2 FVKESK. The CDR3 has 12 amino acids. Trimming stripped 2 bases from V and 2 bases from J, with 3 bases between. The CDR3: CASSQTNYGYTF. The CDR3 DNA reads TGTGCCAGCAGCCAAACGAACTATGGCTACACCTTC.

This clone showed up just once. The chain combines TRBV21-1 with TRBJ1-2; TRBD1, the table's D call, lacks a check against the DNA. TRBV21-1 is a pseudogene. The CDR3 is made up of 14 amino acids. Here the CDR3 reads CAILTYFRGHPTTF. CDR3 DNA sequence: TGTGCCATCCTTACCTACTTTCGTGGCCACCCGACAACCTTC.

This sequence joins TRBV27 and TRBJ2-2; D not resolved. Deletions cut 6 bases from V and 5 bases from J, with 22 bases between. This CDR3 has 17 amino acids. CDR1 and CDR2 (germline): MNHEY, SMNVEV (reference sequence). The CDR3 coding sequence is TGTGCCAGCAGAAAGAGGACGACCCAAGAAAAAACCGGGGAGCTGTTTTTT. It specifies CASRKRTTQEKTGELFF.

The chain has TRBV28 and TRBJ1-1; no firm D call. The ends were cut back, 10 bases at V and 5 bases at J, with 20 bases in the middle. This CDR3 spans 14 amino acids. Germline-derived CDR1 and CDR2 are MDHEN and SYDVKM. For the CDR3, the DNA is TGTGCCATCGCGAAGCTGGCAGGCGATACTGAAGCTTTCTTT. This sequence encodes CAIAKLAGDTEAFF.

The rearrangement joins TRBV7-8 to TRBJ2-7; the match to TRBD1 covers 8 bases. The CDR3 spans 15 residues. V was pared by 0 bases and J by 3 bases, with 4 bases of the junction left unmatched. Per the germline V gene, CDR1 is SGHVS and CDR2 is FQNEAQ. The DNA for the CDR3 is TGTGCCAGCAGCTTAGCTACAACAGGGGGCTACGAGCAGTACTTC. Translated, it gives CASSLATTGGYEQYF.